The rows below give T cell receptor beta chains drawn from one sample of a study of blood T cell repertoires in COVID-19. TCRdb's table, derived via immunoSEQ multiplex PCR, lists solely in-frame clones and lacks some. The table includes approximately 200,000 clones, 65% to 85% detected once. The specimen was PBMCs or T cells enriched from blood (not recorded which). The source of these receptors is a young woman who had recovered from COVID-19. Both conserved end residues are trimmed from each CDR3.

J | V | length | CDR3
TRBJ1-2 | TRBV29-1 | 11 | SVWGSSNYGYT
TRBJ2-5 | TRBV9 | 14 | ASSVGTGNIQETQY
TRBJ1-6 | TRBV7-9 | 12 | ATKSGTVGSPLH
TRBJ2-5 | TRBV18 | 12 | ASSPRTFLETQY
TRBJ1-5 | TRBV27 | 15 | ASSRLPTGDYNQPQH
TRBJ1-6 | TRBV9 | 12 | ASSDITKNSPLH
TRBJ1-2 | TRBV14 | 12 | ASSQESGNYGYT
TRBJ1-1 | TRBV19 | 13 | ASSRDRAKNTEAF
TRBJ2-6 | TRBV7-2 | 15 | ASSPYRGGSGANVLT
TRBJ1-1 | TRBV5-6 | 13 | ASSFTGYGNTEAF
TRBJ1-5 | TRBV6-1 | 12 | ASSEGRGNQPQH
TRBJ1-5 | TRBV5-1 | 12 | ASSPGTTRQPQH
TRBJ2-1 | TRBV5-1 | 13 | ASSPGTSGYNEQF
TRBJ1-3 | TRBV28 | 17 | ASSDIGRWDRPTGNTIY
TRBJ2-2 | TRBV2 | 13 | ASTGPSSNTGELF
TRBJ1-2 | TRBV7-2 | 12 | ASSTKAGGYGYT
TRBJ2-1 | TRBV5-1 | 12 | ASSWTAGGDEQF
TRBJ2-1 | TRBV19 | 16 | ASSSTRTSGGSGREQF
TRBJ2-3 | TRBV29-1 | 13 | SVRGLAGSVDTQY
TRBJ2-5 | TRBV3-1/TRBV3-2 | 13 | ASSQDSQGASSQY
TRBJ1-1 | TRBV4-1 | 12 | ASSPRLRDTEAF
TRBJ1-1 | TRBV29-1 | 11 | SAHSGGYTEAF
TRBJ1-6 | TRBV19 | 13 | ASRRGLRDNSPLH
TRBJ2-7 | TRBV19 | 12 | ASSIAGSSYEQY
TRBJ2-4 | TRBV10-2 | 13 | ASAPPAGGGNIQY
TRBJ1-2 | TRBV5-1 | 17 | ASSLAGTGGTISNYGYT
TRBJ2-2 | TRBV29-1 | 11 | SARVGGTGELF
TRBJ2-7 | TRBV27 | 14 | ASRTSGIEYGYEQY
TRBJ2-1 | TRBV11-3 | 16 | ASSLAQGTSGMGNEQF
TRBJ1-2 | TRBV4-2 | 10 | ASSQASYGYT
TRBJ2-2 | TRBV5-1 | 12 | ASSFSVTTGELF
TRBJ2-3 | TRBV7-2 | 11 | ASSQLGTDTQY
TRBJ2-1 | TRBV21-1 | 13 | ASNGGTSGRNEQF
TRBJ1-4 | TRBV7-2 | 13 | ASSEYRGGNEKLF
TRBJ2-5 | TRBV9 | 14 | ASSVGTGKSQETQY
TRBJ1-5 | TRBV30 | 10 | AWKGGNQPQH
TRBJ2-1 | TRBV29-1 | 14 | SVEDSTSGSYNEQF